A single sample is the source of the 18 T cell receptor beta chains below, sequenced in a study of identical twins. TCRdb reanalysed the 5' RACE reads using MiXCR and keeps one entry per CDR3 protein. The table shows approximately 890,000 distinct CDR3 sequences, with around 12% occurring only once. These data were also filed under a second study, of yellow fever vaccine responses in identical twins.

Sequences were obtained from PBMCs. These TCRs come from a woman under 30 in good health.

This chain links TRBV28 with TRBJ2-2; possibly TRBD2 for D (6 bases). This CDR3 spans 14 amino acids. Trimming cost V 7 bases and J 4 bases, with 13 bases left between them. Germline lookup yields CDR1 MDHEN and CDR2 SYDVKM. Here the CDR3 DNA reads TGTGCCAGCATTGGATCGGGGGTCACCGGGGAGCTGTTTTTT. Translating gives CASIGSGVTGELFF.

The V and J genes are TRBV20-1 and TRBJ1-6; D perhaps matches TRBD1 (5 bases). The germline V gene has CDR1 DFQATT and CDR2 SNEGSKA (reference sequence). V was clipped by 4 bases and J by 0 bases, with 13 bases between them. CDR3 length: 16 amino acids. CDR3 sequence reads: CSAKTEPSSYNSPLHF. In DNA form, the CDR3 reads TGCAGTGCTAAGACAGAACCTAGCTCCTATAATTCACCCCTCCACTTT.

This clonotype was detected only a few times. The V gene is TRBV7-8, the J gene TRBJ2-3; TRBD2 matches 7 bases. There are 15 residues in the CDR3. Per germline, CDR1 SGHVS and CDR2 FQNEAQ. V was pared by 1 base and J by 5 bases, with 6 bases of the junction left unmatched. DNA for the CDR3: TGTGCCAGCAGCTTAGTGGCGGGGGAGAAAGATACGCAGTATTTT. It encodes CASSLVAGEKDTQYF.

This clonotype was detected ten times or more. This sequence joins TRBV5-5 and TRBJ1-2; 7 nucleotides match TRBD1. The CDR3 extends over 14 amino acids. Germline values: CDR1 SGHKS, CDR2 YYEKEE (reference sequence). V shed 3 bases, J shed 4 bases, and the junction held 6 bases outside the gene matches. CDR3 in DNA: TGTGCCAGCAGCTCCTCAGGGGGGGTCTATGGCTACACCTTC. Translating it yields CASSSSGGVYGYTF.

This clonotype was seen only a few times. The chain has TRBV6-1 and TRBJ1-2; possibly TRBD1 for D (5 bases). Trimming left V 8 bases short and J 2 bases short, with 15 bases between. From germline, CDR1 is MNHNS and CDR2 SASEGT. The CDR3 consists of 14 residues. In DNA form, the CDR3 reads TGTGCCAGCCAGCGGGGGGGGGAAAACTATGGCTACACCTTC. Protein: CASQRGGENYGYTF.

The chain has TRBV10-3 and TRBJ2-2; no clear D gene. The CDR3 extends over 17 amino acids. Trimming took off 0 bases at V and 0 bases at J, with 11 bases between the two ends. The germline V gene has CDR1 ENHRY and CDR2 SYGVKD. DNA for the CDR3: TGTGCCATCAGTGAGTCCCTAAATCCCCCGAACACCGGGGAGCTGTTTTTT. As protein: CAISESLNPPNTGELFF.

This clonotype occurred a few times. The genes are TRBV5-1 and TRBJ1-6, with 7 bases matching TRBD1. Per the germline V gene, CDR1 is SGHRS and CDR2 is YFSETQ. The trim removed 0 bases at V and 6 bases at J, leaving 6 bases unmatched. The CDR3 extends over 16 amino acids. As DNA, the CDR3 is TGCGCCAGCAGCTTGGGAGGGGGCACCACTAATTCACCCCTCCACTTT. Translating gives CASSLGGGTTNSPLHF. The full variable domain, with the rest looked up from reference TRBV5-1 and TRBJ1-6, is KAGVTQTPRYLIKTRGQQVTLSCSPISGHRSVSWYQQTPGQGLQFLFEYFSETQRNKGNFPGRFSGRQFSNSRSEMNVSTLELGDSALYLCASSLGGGTTNSPLHFGNGTRLTVT.

The V and J genes are TRBV6-1 and TRBJ2-3, with a weak D call TRBD1 (6 bases). Germline V gene sequence: CDR1 MNHNS, CDR2 SASEGT. The CDR3 sequence is 14 residues long. With 8 bases removed from V and 1 base from J, the gap between germline ends came to 13 bases. The CDR3 sequence is CASGDRTGTDTQYF. The CDR3 bases are TGTGCCAGCGGAGACAGGACAGGCACAGATACGCAGTATTTT.

This clonotype was seen at least ten times. The chain combines TRBV7-9 with TRBJ1-1, with TRBD1 matching over 8 bases. CDR3 length equals 13 residues. Germline values: CDR1 SEHNR, CDR2 FQNEAQ (reference sequence). J was trimmed by 3 bases and V by 3 bases; bases with no gene match: 0. The DNA for the CDR3 is TGTGCCAGCAGCTTGACAGGGGACACTGAAGCTTTCTTT. Its protein product is CASSLTGDTEAFF.

The chain joins TRBV28 to TRBJ2-3, with D unclear. Per the germline V gene, CDR1 is MDHEN and CDR2 is SYDVKM. The CDR3 is 14 residues long. Trimming pared 8 bases from V and 1 base from J, leaving 13 bases between. The CDR3 region has the DNA TGTGCCAGCTGGGCAGGTCCCGGCACAGATACGCAGTATTTT. Protein: CASWAGPGTDTQYF.

The gene calls are TRBV7-9 and TRBJ2-2; 10 bases align to TRBD2. CDR3 size: 15 residues. Germline V gives CDR1 SEHNR, CDR2 FQNEAQ (reference sequence). Trimming cost V 3 bases and J 4 bases; bases outside gene matches: 2. The DNA for the CDR3 is TGTGCCAGCAGCTTCCAGCGGGGGGGCACCGGGGAGCTGTTTTTT. This gives the protein CASSFQRGGTGELFF.

A note on this clonotype: One junction end does not reproduce the germline sequence, and a read error may be involved. The chain employs TRBV28 and TRBJ2-3, with D perhaps matching TRBD1 (7 bases). Germline assignment: CDR1 MDHEN and CDR2 SYDVKM. There are 18 residues in the CDR3. CDR3 region: CASSPQPGQAGSTETQYF. CDR3 in DNA: TGTGCCAGCAGTCCCCAACCCGGACAGGCGGGAAGCACAGAAACGCAGTATTTT. Full variable domain (outside the CDR3, taken from reference TRBV28 and TRBJ2-3): DVKVTQSSRYLVKRTGEKVFLECVQDMDHENMFWYRQDPGLGLRLIYFSYDVKMKEKGDIPEGYSVSREKKERFSLILESASTNQTSMYLCASSPQPGQAGSTETQYFGPGTRLTVL.

This clonotype has only a few counts. The J gene is TRBJ1-1, the V gene TRBV2; D may be TRBD1 (5 bases). Germline CDR1 is SNHLY and CDR2 is FYNNEI. V was cut by 11 bases and J by 3 bases, with 13 bases left in between. This CDR3 has 12 amino acids. CDR3 sequence reads: CAAIGVDTEAFF. CDR3 nucleotides: TGTGCCGCCATAGGGGTGGACACTGAAGCTTTCTTT.

V usage is TRBV7-6 and J usage is TRBJ2-7, with D possibly TRBD2 on 5 matching bases. In germline, CDR1 is SGHVS, CDR2 FNYEAQ. The CDR3 has 15 residues. The V and J ends lost 5 bases and 2 bases respectively, with 16 bases between them. In DNA, the CDR3 is TGTGCCAGCAGCGGGCGGACTGGCATTACCTACGAGCAGTACTTC. This gives the protein CASSGRTGITYEQYF.

Only a few counts were recorded for this clonotype. The chain couples TRBV2 to TRBJ2-1, with 10 bases aligning to TRBD2. The J segment lost 6 bases and the V segment lost 4 bases, leaving 12 bases of the junction unmatched. Germline V gene lookup returns CDR1 SNHLY and CDR2 FYNNEI. The CDR3 is 17 amino acids. This chain's CDR3 is CASSARSGTSEANEQFF. Here the CDR3 DNA reads TGTGCCAGCAGTGCCCGCTCCGGGACTAGCGAGGCCAATGAGCAGTTCTTC.

This clonotype was recorded a few times. The chain employs TRBV7-9 and TRBJ1-4; D is undetermined. With 1 base removed from V and 2 bases from J, the gap between germline ends came to 5 bases. The CDR3 contains 14 residues. CDR1 and CDR2 from the germline V gene are SEHNR and FQNEAQ (reference sequence). DNA of the CDR3: TGTGCCAGCAGCTTAGAAGTGACTAATGAAAAACTGTTTTTT. Amino acids: CASSLEVTNEKLFF.

V is TRBV24-1 and J is TRBJ1-5; a possible D gene is TRBD1 (6 bases). This CDR3 has 16 residues. Trimming removed 1 base at V and 2 bases at J, with 11 bases between. CDR1 and CDR2 from the germline V gene are KGHDR and SFDVKD. This chain's CDR3 is CATSDFTGNGNQPQHF. The CDR3 region has the DNA TGTGCCACCAGTGATTTCACAGGGAACGGCAATCAGCCCCAGCATTTT.

In its sample, this clonotype was seen a few times. CDR3 in amino acids: CASSLLADINEQFF. The CDR3 region has the DNA TGTGCCAGCAGCTTGTTGGCCGACATAAATGAGCAGTTCTTC. The chain has TRBV5-6 and TRBJ2-1; D gene ambiguous. Trimming removed 1 base from V and 7 bases from J, with 12 bases in between. This CDR3 is 14 amino acids long. Germline V gene data show CDR1 as SGHDT and CDR2 as YYEEEE.